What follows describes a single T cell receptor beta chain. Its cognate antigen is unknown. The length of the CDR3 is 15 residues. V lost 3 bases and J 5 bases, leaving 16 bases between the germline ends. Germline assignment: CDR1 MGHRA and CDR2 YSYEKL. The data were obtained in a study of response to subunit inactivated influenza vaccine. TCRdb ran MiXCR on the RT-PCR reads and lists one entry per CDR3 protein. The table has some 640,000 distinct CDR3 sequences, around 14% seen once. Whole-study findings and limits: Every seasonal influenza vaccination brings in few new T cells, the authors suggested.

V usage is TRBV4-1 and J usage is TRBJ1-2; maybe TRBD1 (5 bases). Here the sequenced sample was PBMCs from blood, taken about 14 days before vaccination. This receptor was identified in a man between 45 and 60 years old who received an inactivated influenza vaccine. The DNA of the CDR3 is TGCGCCAGCAGCCACCCAGCCCGGGACGGGTATGGCTACACCTTC. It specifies CASSHPARDGYGYTF.